Presented here are 24 T cell receptor beta chains from one specimen sequenced in a study of T cell changes during pregnancy in multiple sclerosis. The repertoire was sequenced with immunoSEQ multiplex PCR; TCRdb's copy has only in-frame clones and lacks some. The sample holds tens of thousands of clones, approximately 92% seen once. The sequencing here drew on peripheral blood, taken in the third trimester of pregnancy. These receptors were taken from a female donor in good health, enrolled as a control in a pregnancy study.

This chain links TRBV18 with TRBJ2-7, with D perhaps matching TRBD2 (6 bases). V was shortened by 3 bases and J by 0 bases, with 6 bases between the two germline ends. CDR1 KGHSH and CDR2 LQKENI come from the germline V gene. CDR3 size: 13 residues. The CDR3 DNA reads as TGTGCCAGCTCACCGGGGGGCTCCTACGAGCAGTACTTC. It encodes CASSPGGSYEQYF. Full variable domain (remainder filled in from reference TRBV18 and TRBJ2-7): NAGVMQNPRHLVRRRGQEARLRCSPMKGHSHVYWYRQLPEEGLKFMVYLQKENIIDESGMPKERFSAEFPKEGPSILRIQQVVRGDSAAYFCASSPGGSYEQYFGPGTRLTVT.

The chain combines TRBV30 with TRBJ2-1, with D possibly being TRBD2 (6 bases). There are 14 residues in the CDR3. The V gene lost 4 bases and the J gene lost 1 base, with 11 bases spanning the gap. Germline-derived CDR1 and CDR2 are GTSNPN and SVGIG (reference sequence). This chain's CDR3 is CAWNLAFSYNEQFF. CDR3 in DNA: TGTGCCTGGAACCTAGCGTTTTCCTACAATGAGCAGTTCTTC.

The chain uses TRBV9 and TRBJ1-1; no clear D gene. Deletions cut 0 bases from V and 5 bases from J, with 8 bases between. This CDR3 spans 13 amino acids. Germline V gene data show CDR1 as SGDLS and CDR2 as YYNGEE. In DNA, the CDR3 is TGTGCCAGCAGCGTAGAAGAGCGGACTGAAGCTTTCTTT. It translates to CASSVEERTEAFF.

This sequence joins TRBV6-4 and TRBJ2-1; 13 positions match TRBD2. Per the germline V gene, CDR1 is MRHNA and CDR2 is SNTAGT. This CDR3 has 16 amino acids. Trimming took 0 bases from V and 8 from J; bases not matched to a gene: 4. CDR3 residues: CASSDSGTSGMHEQFF. In DNA form, the CDR3 reads TGTGCCAGCAGTGACTCGGGGACTAGCGGGATGCATGAGCAGTTCTTC.

This CDR3 is CASSYWDRAYEQYF. The CDR3 nucleotides read TGTGCCAGCAGTTACTGGGACAGAGCCTACGAGCAGTACTTC. V is TRBV6-6 and J is TRBJ2-7, with TRBD1 matching over 7 bases. Germline V lookup: CDR1 MNHNY, CDR2 SVGAGI (reference sequence). The CDR3 spans 14 residues. The trim removed 1 base at V and 2 bases at J, leaving 2 bases unmatched.

This clone has more than one count but fewer than ten. The chain carries TRBV11-2 and TRBJ2-4; no clear D. The CDR3 runs to 14 residues. V dropped 0 bases and J dropped 0 bases, with 3 bases sitting between them. Germline-derived CDR1 and CDR2 are SGHAT and FQNNGV. In nucleotides, the CDR3 is TGTGCCAGCAGCTTAGACATAGCCAAAAACATTCAGTACTTC. Translating gives CASSLDIAKNIQYF.

The V gene is TRBV19, the J gene TRBJ1-5; TRBD1 agrees at 10 bases. This CDR3 contains 17 residues. Trimming removed 7 bases from V and 7 bases from J; junction bases left unmatched: 16. Looked up from germline, CDR1 is LNHDA and CDR2 is SQIVND (reference sequence). CDR3 residues: CASNKPGRGQGLQPQHF. CDR3 nucleotides: TGTGCCAGTAATAAACCAGGGAGGGGACAGGGGTTACAGCCCCAGCATTTT. Supplemented by reference TRBV19 and TRBJ1-5, the full variable domain reads DGGITQSPKYLFRKEGQNVTLSCEQNLNHDAMYWYRQDPGQGLRLIYYSQIVNDFQKGDIAEGYSVSREKKESFPLTVTSAQKNPTAFYLCASNKPGRGQGLQPQHFGDGTRLSIL.

V usage is TRBV5-4 and J usage is TRBJ1-2; D is undetermined. Germline assignment: CDR1 SGHNT and CDR2 YYREEE (reference sequence). V was shortened by 3 bases and J by 4 bases, with 16 bases between the two germline ends. The CDR3 runs 15 residues. The CDR3 reads CASSSLGGDAYGYTF. In nucleotides, the CDR3 is TGTGCCAGCAGCTCCCTCGGCGGAGACGCCTATGGCTACACCTTC.

V and J are TRBV7-9 and TRBJ2-5, with a possible D match to TRBD2 (7 bases). This CDR3 has 15 residues. Germline V gene lookup returns CDR1 SEHNR and CDR2 FQNEAQ (reference sequence). Trimming removed 5 bases at V and 1 base at J, with 14 bases between. The CDR3 spells CASSRVGGLQETQYF. The CDR3 DNA sequence: TGTGCCAGCAGCCGCGTGGGGGGGCTCCAAGAGACCCAGTACTTC.

The gene calls are TRBV5-8 and TRBJ2-1, with 9 bases aligning to TRBD1. The CDR3 is 16 residues long. The germline gives CDR1 SGHTS, CDR2 YDEGEE. V lost 1 base to trimming and J lost 7 bases; unmatched junction nucleotides: 9. CDR3 bases: TGTGCCAGCAGCTTGTGGTCAGGACAGGGGTCTAATGAGCAGTTCTTC. Translated: CASSLWSGQGSNEQFF.

The chain uses TRBV2 and TRBJ1-4; TRBD1 is a possible D gene (5 bases). Germline CDR1 reads SNHLY; CDR2 reads FYNNEI. This CDR3 is built from 15 residues. The V end was cut by 7 bases, the J end by 1 base, with 13 bases between. The CDR3 DNA follows: TGTGCCAGCAAGAGTATGGGGGGAACTAATGAAAAACTGTTTTTT. Protein product: CASKSMGGTNEKLFF.

The chain couples TRBV27 to TRBJ2-4; 8 positions match TRBD2. From germline, CDR1 is MNHEY and CDR2 SMNVEV (reference sequence). The V segment lost 5 bases and the J segment 0 bases; nucleotides outside the gene matches: 3. The CDR3 is 15 amino acids. CDR3 DNA sequence: TGTGCCAGCAGTCTGCTAGCGGGAGCCAAAAACATTCAGTACTTC. It translates to CASSLLAGAKNIQYF.

The CDR3 DNA sequence: TGTGCCAGCAGTCTCCCCCACGGGGGCAATCAGCCCCAGCATTTT. This codes for CASSLPHGGNQPQHF. The J gene is TRBJ1-5, the V gene TRBV28; the D is unclear. Germline CDR1 and CDR2: MDHEN and SYDVKM. CDR3 length equals 15 residues. The V gene lost 5 bases and the J gene lost 2 bases, with 13 bases spanning the gap.

This chain links TRBV5-1 with TRBJ1-2; 8 positions agree with TRBD1. Trimming cost V 4 bases and J 3 bases; bases outside gene matches: 5. CDR3 length: 14 residues. The V gene's germline CDR1 is SGHRS and CDR2 YFSETQ. CDR3 loop: CASSIGTGDYGYTF. As DNA, the CDR3 is TGCGCCAGCAGCATCGGGACAGGTGACTATGGCTACACCTTC.

The chain combines TRBV27 with TRBJ1-2, with 8 bases identical to TRBD1. CDR1 is MNHEY, CDR2 SMNVEV, per germline (reference sequence). The CDR3 contains 18 residues. The V and J ends lost 3 bases and 8 bases, in that order; junction bases with no gene match: 20. DNA for the CDR3: TGTGCCAGCAGTTTTCGGCGTCCTCTCGCGTCAGGGGGCGAAGGCTACACCTTC. Amino acids: CASSFRRPLASGGEGYTF.

The chain's CDR3 is CASSTGTSGRKRNEQFF. CDR3 DNA sequence: TGTGCCAGTAGCACCGGGACTAGCGGGAGAAAGCGGAATGAGCAGTTCTTC. The chain employs TRBV19 and TRBJ2-1; 14 bases fit TRBD2. CDR3 length: 17 amino acids. V was clipped by 6 bases and J by 7 bases; unmatched bases: 11. CDR1 and CDR2 from the germline V gene are LNHDA and SQIVND (reference sequence).

This chain connects TRBV10-3 to TRBJ1-5, with 10 bases that match TRBD1. CDR1 is ENHRY, CDR2 SYGVKD, per germline. With V trimmed by 6 bases and J by 5 bases, 4 bases remained unmatched. This CDR3 spans 14 amino acids. The CDR3 bases are TGTGCCATCAGCCCGGGACAGGGGTATCAGCCCCAGCATTTT. Amino acid sequence: CAISPGQGYQPQHF.

The V and J genes are TRBV2 and TRBJ1-1; no clear D. V lost 2 bases and J lost 1, with 5 bases in between. Germline assignment: CDR1 SNHLY and CDR2 FYNNEI. The CDR3 contains 13 residues. The CDR3 bases are TGTGCCAGCAGTGAAATCTGGAACACTGAAGCTTTCTTT. This codes for CASSEIWNTEAFF.

This sequence joins TRBV2 and TRBJ2-1; the D is unclear. Germline assignment: CDR1 SNHLY and CDR2 FYNNEI. Trimming pared 7 bases from V and 6 bases from J, leaving 10 bases between. CDR3 size: 12 residues. The CDR3 DNA is TGTGCCAGCACGCTATCCGGCAATGAGCAGTTCTTC. Residues: CASTLSGNEQFF.

The rearrangement links TRBV5-4 to TRBJ1-3; 7 nucleotides agree with TRBD1. This CDR3 contains 15 residues. The germline V gene has CDR1 SGHNT and CDR2 YYREEE (reference sequence). The V and J ends lost 3 bases and 2 bases, in that order; junction bases with no gene match: 5. CDR3 DNA: TGTGCCAGCAGCTCCGGGACAGACGCTGGAAACACCATATATTTT. Translation: CASSSGTDAGNTIYF.

This chain uses TRBV15 with TRBJ2-7; tentative D call: TRBD2 (5 bases). The V end lost 0 bases, the J end lost 4 bases, and 13 bases lay between the germline ends. This CDR3 spans 15 amino acids. The germline CDR1 and CDR2 sequences are LNHNV and YYDKDF (reference sequence). The DNA of the CDR3 is TGTGCCACCAGCAGAGATCTGGGAGCTTGGTACGAGCAGTACTTC. This translates into CATSRDLGAWYEQYF.

The chain carries TRBV27 and TRBJ2-5, with 7 nucleotides matching TRBD1. V shed 5 bases and J 7 bases; nucleotides not matched to a gene: 7. CDR3 length: 13 amino acids. Germline CDR1 and CDR2: MNHEY and SMNVEV (reference sequence). Here the CDR3 reads CASSADRVGTQYF. Here the CDR3 DNA reads TGTGCCAGCAGTGCTGACAGGGTCGGGACCCAGTACTTC.

The gene calls are TRBV28 and TRBJ2-5, with TRBD1 as a possible D gene (6 bases). Germline assignment: CDR1 MDHEN and CDR2 SYDVKM. The V gene lost 1 base and the J gene lost 4 bases, with 7 bases spanning the gap. The CDR3 totals 13 residues. CDR3 DNA sequence: TGTGCCAGCAGTTTATACAGGGCAGAGACCCAGTACTTC. Translating gives CASSLYRAETQYF.

The chain carries TRBV5-6 and TRBJ2-7, with D maybe TRBD1 (6 bases). Germline V gene data show CDR1 as SGHDT and CDR2 as YYEEEE. Trimming pared 4 bases from V and 5 bases from J, leaving 19 bases between. This CDR3 region has 15 residues. CDR3 sequence reads: CASSPVSGVLHEQYF. The CDR3 bases are TGTGCCAGCAGCCCTGTCTCAGGGGTACTCCACGAGCAGTACTTC. The full variable domain, its missing parts supplied by reference TRBV5-6 and TRBJ2-7, is DAGVTQSPTHLIKTRGQQVTLRCSPKSGHDTVSWYQQALGQGPQFIFQYYEEEERQRGNFPDRFSGHQFPNYSSELNVNALLLGDSALYLCASSPVSGVLHEQYFGPGTRLTVT.